This is a list of T cell receptor beta chains from one sample in a study of CD8+ T cells in alopecia areata. Method: immunoSEQ multiplex PCR; TCRdb's copy keeps in-frame clones and lacks some. The table shows around 120,000 clones, with under 65% occurring only once. Specimen: CD4+ T cells sorted from blood, collected at week 4, from a patient treated with tofacitinib. These receptors came from a human donor with alopecia areata. The CDR3 runs from the conserved cysteine through the conserved F or W. A D gene is named only where the DNA matches it firmly. A row's size may be missing; if present it is once, few, many or a size class.

abundance: once
v_gene: TRBV10-3
d_gene: TRBD1
j_gene: TRBJ2-5
CDR3nt: TGTGCCACCCATAGCGAAACAGGGGAAGAGACCCAGTACTTC
CDR3aa: CATHSETGEETQYF

abundance: .
v_gene: TRBV6-5
d_gene: .
j_gene: TRBJ1-1
CDR3nt: TGTGCCAGCAGTTACTCCAGTCGGGGGCGAACTGAAGCTTTCTTT
CDR3aa: CASSYSSRGRTEAFF

abundance: .
v_gene: TRBV18
d_gene: TRBD1
j_gene: TRBJ1-1
CDR3nt: TGTGCCAGCTCGCCTCGACAGGGGGACACTGAAGCTTTCTTT
CDR3aa: CASSPRQGDTEAFF

abundance: .
v_gene: TRBV6-5
d_gene: TRBD2
j_gene: TRBJ2-7
CDR3nt: TGTGCCTCTAGGACTAGCGGGGGCTACGAGCAGTACTTC
CDR3aa: CASRTSGGYEQYF

abundance: .
v_gene: TRBV30
d_gene: .
j_gene: TRBJ1-4
CDR3nt: TGTGCCTGGCCCGGGAGAGGTAATGAAAAACTGTTTTTT
CDR3aa: CAWPGRGNEKLFF

abundance: .
v_gene: TRBV2
d_gene: TRBD2
j_gene: TRBJ2-3
CDR3nt: TGTGCCAAAGGTAGCGGGAGCACAGATACGCAGTATTTT
CDR3aa: CAKGSGSTDTQYF

abundance: .
v_gene: TRBV30
d_gene: .
j_gene: TRBJ2-1
CDR3nt: TGTGCCTGGAGTGTATGGCAGAACAATGAGCAGTTCTTC
CDR3aa: CAWSVWQNNEQFF

abundance: .
v_gene: TRBV10-3
d_gene: TRBD2
j_gene: TRBJ2-1
CDR3nt: TGTGCCACACTAGCGGGAAACTGGGATGAGCAGTTCTTC
CDR3aa: CATLAGNWDEQFF

abundance: few
v_gene: TRBV29-1
d_gene: TRBD1
j_gene: TRBJ1-2
CDR3nt: TGCAGCGTTGAGGACAGGGGCTTGGCATACTATGGCTACACCTTC
CDR3aa: CSVEDRGLAYYGYTF

abundance: once
v_gene: TRBV13
d_gene: TRBD2
j_gene: TRBJ2-7
CDR3nt: TGTGCCAGCAGCCTCCACCCCACTAGCGGGAGTCCCTACGAGCAGTACTTC
CDR3aa: CASSLHPTSGSPYEQYF

abundance: .
v_gene: TRBV5-1
d_gene: .
j_gene: TRBJ2-2
CDR3nt: TGCGCCAGCAGCTTGGGGCTGAACACCGGGGAGCTGTTTTTT
CDR3aa: CASSLGLNTGELFF

abundance: .
v_gene: TRBV7-2
d_gene: .
j_gene: TRBJ1-5
CDR3nt: TGTGCCAGCAGCTTAGGGACAGCTCAGCCCCAGCATTTT
CDR3aa: CASSLGTAQPQHF

abundance: .
v_gene: TRBV9
d_gene: TRBD2
j_gene: TRBJ2-2
CDR3nt: TGTGCCAGCAGCCCCCCACTCGGGACTAGGACCACCGGGGAGCTGTTTTTT
CDR3aa: CASSPPLGTRTTGELFF

abundance: .
v_gene: TRBV28
d_gene: .
j_gene: TRBJ1-5
CDR3nt: TGTGCCAGCAGCCAACTAGGGGACAATCAGCCCCAGCATTTT
CDR3aa: CASSQLGDNQPQHF

abundance: .
v_gene: TRBV25-1
d_gene: .
j_gene: TRBJ2-7
CDR3nt: TGTGCCAGCAGTGCCCAGTTGGGGCAGTACTTC
CDR3aa: CASSAQLGQYF

abundance: few
v_gene: TRBV6-5
d_gene: .
j_gene: TRBJ2-2
CDR3nt: TGTGCCAGCAGCTTACGGCCGGTCAACACCGGGGAGCTGTTTTTT
CDR3aa: CASSLRPVNTGELFF

abundance: .
v_gene: TRBV5-5
d_gene: TRBD1
j_gene: TRBJ2-5
CDR3nt: TGTGCCAGCGGCTGGACAGGGTTAGAGACCCAGTACTTC
CDR3aa: CASGWTGLETQYF

abundance: .
v_gene: TRBV5-4
d_gene: .
j_gene: TRBJ1-2
CDR3nt: TGTGCCAGCAGAGCAGCCGGACGGTCCGTAGGCTACACCTTC
CDR3aa: CASRAAGRSVGYTF

abundance: .
v_gene: TRBV7-2
d_gene: .
j_gene: TRBJ1-2
CDR3nt: TGTGCCAGCAGCCCCCCGGGGAGGGAGGTCTATGGCTACACCTTC
CDR3aa: CASSPPGREVYGYTF

abundance: .
v_gene: TRBV14
d_gene: .
j_gene: TRBJ2-1
CDR3nt: TGTGCCAGCAGTCGAGGAGGTAAACAGCAGTTCTTC
CDR3aa: CASSRGGKQQFF